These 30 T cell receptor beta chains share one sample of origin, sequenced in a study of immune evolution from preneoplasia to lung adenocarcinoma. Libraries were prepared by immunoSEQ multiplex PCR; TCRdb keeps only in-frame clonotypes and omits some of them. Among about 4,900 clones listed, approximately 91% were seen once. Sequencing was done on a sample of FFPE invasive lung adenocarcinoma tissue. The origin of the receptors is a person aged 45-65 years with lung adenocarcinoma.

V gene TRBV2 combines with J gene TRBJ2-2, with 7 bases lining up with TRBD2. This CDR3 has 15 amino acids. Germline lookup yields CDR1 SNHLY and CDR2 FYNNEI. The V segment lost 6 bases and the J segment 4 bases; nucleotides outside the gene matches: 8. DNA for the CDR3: TGTGCCAGCAGATCGGCGGGAGCGGCCACCGGGGAGCTGTTTTTT. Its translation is CASRSAGAATGELFF.

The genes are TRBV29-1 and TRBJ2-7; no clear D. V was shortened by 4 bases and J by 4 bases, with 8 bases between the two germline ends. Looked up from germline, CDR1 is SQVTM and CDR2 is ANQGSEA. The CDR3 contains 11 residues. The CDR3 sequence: CSVVVGYEQYF. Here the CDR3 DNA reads TGCAGCGTTGTGGTGGGTTACGAGCAGTACTTC.

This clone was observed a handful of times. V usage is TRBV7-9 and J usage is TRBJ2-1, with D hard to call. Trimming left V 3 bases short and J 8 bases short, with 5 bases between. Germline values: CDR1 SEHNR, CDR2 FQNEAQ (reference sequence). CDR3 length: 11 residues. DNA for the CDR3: TGTGCCAGCAGCTTTGGGGATGAGCAGTTCTTC. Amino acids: CASSFGDEQFF.

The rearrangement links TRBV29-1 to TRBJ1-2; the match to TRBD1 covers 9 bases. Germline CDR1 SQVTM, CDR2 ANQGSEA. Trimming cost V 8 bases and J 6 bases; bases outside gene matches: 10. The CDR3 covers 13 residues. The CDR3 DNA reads TGCAGCAGCCAATCCGGGACAGGGCATGGCTACACCTTC. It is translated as CSSQSGTGHGYTF.

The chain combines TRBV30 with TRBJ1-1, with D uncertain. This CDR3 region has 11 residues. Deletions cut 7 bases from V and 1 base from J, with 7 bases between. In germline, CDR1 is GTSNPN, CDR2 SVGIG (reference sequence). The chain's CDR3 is CASERNTEAFF. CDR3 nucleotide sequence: TGTGCCTCTGAGAGGAACACTGAAGCTTTCTTT.

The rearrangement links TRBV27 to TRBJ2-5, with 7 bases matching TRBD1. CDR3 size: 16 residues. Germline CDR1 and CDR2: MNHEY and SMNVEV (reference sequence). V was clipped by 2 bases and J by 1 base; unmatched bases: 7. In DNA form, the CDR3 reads TGTGCCAGCAGTTTACTGGGGACAGCGATCCAAGAGACCCAGTACTTC. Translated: CASSLLGTAIQETQYF.

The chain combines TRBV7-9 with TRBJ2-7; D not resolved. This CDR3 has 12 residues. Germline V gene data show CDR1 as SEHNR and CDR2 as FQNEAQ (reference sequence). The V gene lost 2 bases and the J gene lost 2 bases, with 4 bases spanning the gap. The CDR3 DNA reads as TGTGCCAGCAGCTTAAACACCTACGAGCAGTACTTC. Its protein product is CASSLNTYEQYF.

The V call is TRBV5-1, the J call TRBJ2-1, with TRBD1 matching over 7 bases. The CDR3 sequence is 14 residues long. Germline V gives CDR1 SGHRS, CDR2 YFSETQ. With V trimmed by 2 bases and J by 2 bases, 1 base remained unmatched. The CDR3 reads CASSFQGAYNEQFF. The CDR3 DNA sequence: TGCGCCAGCAGCTTCCAGGGGGCCTACAATGAGCAGTTCTTC.

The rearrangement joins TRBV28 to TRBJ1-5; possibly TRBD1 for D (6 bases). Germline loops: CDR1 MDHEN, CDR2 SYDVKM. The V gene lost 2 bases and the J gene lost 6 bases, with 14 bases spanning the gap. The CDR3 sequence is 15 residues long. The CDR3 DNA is TGTGCCAGCAGTTTAGGGGGGCGAGACGGTCAGCCCCAGCATTTT. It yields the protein CASSLGGRDGQPQHF.

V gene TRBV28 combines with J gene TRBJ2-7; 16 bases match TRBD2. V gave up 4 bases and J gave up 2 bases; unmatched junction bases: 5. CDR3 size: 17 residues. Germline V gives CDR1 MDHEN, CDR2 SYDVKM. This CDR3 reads CASSSGLAGGRPYEQYF. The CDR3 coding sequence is TGTGCCAGCAGTTCGGGACTAGCGGGAGGGAGACCCTACGAGCAGTACTTC.

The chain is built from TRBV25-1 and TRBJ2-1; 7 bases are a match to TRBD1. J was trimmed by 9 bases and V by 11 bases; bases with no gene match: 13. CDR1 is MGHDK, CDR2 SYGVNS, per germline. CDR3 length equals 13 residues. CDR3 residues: CAASTGYRGEQFF. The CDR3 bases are TGTGCCGCGAGCACAGGGTACAGGGGTGAGCAGTTCTTC.

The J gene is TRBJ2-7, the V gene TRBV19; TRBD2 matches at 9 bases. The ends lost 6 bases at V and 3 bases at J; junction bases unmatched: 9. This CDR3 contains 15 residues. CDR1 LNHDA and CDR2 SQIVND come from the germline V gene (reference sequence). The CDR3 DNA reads TGTGCCAGTAGGCCGGGACTAGCACCAAGCTACGAGCAGTACTTC. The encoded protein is CASRPGLAPSYEQYF.

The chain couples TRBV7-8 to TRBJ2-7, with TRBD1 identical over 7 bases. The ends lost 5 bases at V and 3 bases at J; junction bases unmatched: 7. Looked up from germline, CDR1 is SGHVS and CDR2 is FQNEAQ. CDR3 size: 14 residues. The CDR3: CASSRTGVGYEQYF. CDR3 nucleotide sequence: TGTGCCAGCAGCCGAACAGGGGTCGGCTACGAGCAGTACTTC.

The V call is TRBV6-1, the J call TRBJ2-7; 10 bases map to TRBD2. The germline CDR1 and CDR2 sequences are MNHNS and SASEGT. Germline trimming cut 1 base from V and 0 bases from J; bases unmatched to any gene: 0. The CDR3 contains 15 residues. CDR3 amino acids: CASSEGTSGSYEQYF. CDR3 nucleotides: TGTGCCAGCAGTGAAGGGACTAGCGGCTCCTACGAGCAGTACTTC.

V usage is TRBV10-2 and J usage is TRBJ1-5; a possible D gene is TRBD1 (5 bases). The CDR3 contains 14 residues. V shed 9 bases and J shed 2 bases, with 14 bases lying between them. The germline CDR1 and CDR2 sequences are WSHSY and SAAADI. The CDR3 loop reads CASKRGDGNQPQHF. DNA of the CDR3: TGCGCCAGTAAGCGGGGGGATGGCAATCAGCCCCAGCATTTT.

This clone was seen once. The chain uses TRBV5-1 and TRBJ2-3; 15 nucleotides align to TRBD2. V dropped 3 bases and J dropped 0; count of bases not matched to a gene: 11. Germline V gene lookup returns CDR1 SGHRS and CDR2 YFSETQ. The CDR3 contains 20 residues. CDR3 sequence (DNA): TGCGCCAGCAGCTCGGGACTAGCGGGAGGAGGGGGATCTAGCACAGATACGCAGTATTTT. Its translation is CASSSGLAGGGGSSTDTQYF.

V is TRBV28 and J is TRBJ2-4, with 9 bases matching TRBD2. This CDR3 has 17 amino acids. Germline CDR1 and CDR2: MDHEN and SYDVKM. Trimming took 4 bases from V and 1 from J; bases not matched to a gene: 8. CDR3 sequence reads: CASSWPREGYAKNIQYF. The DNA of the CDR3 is TGTGCCAGCAGTTGGCCGCGGGAGGGGTACGCCAAAAACATTCAGTACTTC.

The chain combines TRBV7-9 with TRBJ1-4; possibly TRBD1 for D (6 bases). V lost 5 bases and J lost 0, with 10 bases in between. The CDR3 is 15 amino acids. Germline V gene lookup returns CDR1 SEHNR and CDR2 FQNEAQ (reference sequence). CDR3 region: CASSRRTATNEKLFF. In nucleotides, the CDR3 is TGTGCCAGCAGCCGTAGGACAGCAACTAATGAAAAACTGTTTTTT.

The CDR3 sequence: CASSQFSPVAGVETQYF. For the CDR3, the DNA is TGTGCCAGCAGCCAATTCTCCCCCGTAGCGGGAGTAGAGACCCAGTACTTC. This chain uses TRBV27 with TRBJ2-5; 9 nucleotides agree with TRBD2. Germline V gene lookup returns CDR1 MNHEY and CDR2 SMNVEV (reference sequence). The V segment lost 6 bases and the J segment 4 bases; nucleotides outside the gene matches: 15. The CDR3 runs to 17 residues.

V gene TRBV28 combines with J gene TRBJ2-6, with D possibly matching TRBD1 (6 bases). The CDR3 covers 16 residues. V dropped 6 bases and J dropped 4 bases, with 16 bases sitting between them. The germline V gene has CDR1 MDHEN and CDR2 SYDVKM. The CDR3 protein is CASSQSYRAGANVLTF. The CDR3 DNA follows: TGTGCCAGCAGCCAAAGCTACAGGGCGGGGGCCAACGTCCTGACTTTC.

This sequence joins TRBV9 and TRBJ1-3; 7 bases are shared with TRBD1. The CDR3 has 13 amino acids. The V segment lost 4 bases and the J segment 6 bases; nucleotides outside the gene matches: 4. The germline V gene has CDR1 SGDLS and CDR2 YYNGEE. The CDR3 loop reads CASSLGTENTIYF. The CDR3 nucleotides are TGTGCCAGCAGCTTAGGGACAGAAAACACCATATATTTT.

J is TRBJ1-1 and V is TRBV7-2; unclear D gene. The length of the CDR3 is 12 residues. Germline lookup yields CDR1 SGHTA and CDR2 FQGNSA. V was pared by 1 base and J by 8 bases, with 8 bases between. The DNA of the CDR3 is TGTGCCAGCAGCTTAGAGGCCAGGGAAGCTTTCTTT. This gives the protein CASSLEAREAFF. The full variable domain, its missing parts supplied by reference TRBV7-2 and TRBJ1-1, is GAGVSQSPSNKVTEKGKDVELRCDPISGHTALYWYRQSLGQGLEFLIYFQGNSAPDKSGLPSDRFSAERTGGSVSTLTIQRTQQEDSAVYLCASSLEAREAFFGQGTRLTVV.

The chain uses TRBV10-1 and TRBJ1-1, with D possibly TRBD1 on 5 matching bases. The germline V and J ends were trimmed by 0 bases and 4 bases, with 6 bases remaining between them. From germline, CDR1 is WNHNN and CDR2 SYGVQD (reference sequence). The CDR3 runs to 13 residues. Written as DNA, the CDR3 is TGCGCCAGCAGTGAGTCCGGGGGCACTGAAGCTTTCTTT. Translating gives CASSESGGTEAFF.

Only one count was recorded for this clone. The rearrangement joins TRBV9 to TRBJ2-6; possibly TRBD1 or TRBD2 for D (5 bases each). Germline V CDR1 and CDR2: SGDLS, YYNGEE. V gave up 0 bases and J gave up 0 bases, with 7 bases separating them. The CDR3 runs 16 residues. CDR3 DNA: TGTGCCAGCAGCGTAGCGGGGACCTCTGGGGCCAACGTCCTGACTTTC. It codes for CASSVAGTSGANVLTF.

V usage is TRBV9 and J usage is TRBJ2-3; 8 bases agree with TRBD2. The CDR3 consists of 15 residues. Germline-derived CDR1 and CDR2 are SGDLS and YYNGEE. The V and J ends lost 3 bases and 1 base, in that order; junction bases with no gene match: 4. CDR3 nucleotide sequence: TGTGCCAGCAGCGAGGACGGGAGGGGCACAGATACGCAGTATTTT. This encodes CASSEDGRGTDTQYF.

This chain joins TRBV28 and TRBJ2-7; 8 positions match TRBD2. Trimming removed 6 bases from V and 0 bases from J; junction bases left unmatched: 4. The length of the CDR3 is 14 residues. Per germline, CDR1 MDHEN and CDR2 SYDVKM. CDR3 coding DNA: TGTGCCAGCAGGGGGAGCGGGAGCTCCTACGAGCAGTACTTC. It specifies CASRGSGSSYEQYF.

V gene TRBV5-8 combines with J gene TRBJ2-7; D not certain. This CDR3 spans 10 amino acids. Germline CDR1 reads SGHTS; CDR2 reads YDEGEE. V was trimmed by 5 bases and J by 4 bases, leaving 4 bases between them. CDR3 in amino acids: CASRVYEQYF. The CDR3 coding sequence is TGTGCCAGCAGGGTGTACGAGCAGTACTTC.

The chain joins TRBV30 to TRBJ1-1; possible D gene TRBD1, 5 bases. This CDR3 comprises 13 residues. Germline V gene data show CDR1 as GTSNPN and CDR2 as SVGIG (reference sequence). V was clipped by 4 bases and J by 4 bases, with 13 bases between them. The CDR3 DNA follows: TGTGCCTGGATAAGGGGTTTTGGCACTGAAGCTTTCTTT. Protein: CAWIRGFGTEAFF.

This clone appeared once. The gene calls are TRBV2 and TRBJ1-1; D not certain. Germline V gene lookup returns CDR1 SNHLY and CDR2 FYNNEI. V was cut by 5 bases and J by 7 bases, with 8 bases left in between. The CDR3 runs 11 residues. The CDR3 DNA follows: TGTGCCAGCAGTTTTCAGATTGAAGCTTTCTTT. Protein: CASSFQIEAFF.

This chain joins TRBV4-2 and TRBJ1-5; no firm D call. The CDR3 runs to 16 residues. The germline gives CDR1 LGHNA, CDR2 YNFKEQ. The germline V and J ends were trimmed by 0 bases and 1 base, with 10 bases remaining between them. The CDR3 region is CASSQDRSASNQPQHF. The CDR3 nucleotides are TGTGCCAGCAGCCAAGATCGGTCTGCCAGCAATCAGCCCCAGCATTTT.